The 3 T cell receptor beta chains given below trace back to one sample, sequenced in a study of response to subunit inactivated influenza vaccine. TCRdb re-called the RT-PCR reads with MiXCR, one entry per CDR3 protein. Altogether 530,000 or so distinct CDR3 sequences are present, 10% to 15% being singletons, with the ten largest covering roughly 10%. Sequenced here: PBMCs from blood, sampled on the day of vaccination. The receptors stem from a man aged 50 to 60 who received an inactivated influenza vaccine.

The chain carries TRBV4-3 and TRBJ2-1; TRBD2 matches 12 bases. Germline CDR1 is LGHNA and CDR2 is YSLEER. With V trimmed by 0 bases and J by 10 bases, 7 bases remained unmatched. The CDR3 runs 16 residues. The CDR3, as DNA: TGCGCCAGCAGCCAAGATCTGTATACTAGCGGGAGGGAGCAGTTCTTC. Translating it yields CASSQDLYTSGREQFF.

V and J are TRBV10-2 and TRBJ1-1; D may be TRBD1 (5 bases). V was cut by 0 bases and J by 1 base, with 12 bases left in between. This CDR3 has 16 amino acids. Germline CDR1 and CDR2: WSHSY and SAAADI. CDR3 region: CASSESTGVGNTEAFF. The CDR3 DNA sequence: TGCGCCAGCAGTGAGTCGACGGGGGTGGGGAACACTGAAGCTTTCTTT.

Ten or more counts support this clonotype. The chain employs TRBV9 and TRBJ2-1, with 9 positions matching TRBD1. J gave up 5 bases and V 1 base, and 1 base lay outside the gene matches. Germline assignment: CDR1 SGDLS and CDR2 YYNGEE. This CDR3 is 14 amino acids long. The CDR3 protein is CASSVTGGNNEQFF. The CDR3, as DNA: TGTGCCAGCAGCGTAACAGGGGGCAACAATGAGCAGTTCTTC.